Below, 9 T cell receptor beta chains from the same sample are listed, as sequenced in a study of shared clonotypes between healthy human individuals. Measured with immunoSEQ multiplex PCR; TCRdb has only the in-frame clones, and not every one. The table lists 900,000 to 1,200,000 clones, about 80% of them singletons. The sequencing sample was made of memory CD4+ T cells from PBMCs. Subset defined: CD45RA-negative fraction. All receptors come from a man aged 18 to 35 in good health. Some clones in this sample may be carry-over from other donors' samples.

The rearrangement links TRBV28 to TRBJ2-1; D gene uncertain. The V end was cut by 1 base, the J end by 6 bases, with 4 bases between. Germline V gives CDR1 MDHEN, CDR2 SYDVKM. The CDR3 is made up of 12 amino acids. CDR3 amino acids: CASSLLLNEQFF. As DNA, the CDR3 is TGTGCCAGCAGTTTATTGCTCAATGAGCAGTTCTTC.

V and J are TRBV19 and TRBJ1-1; D not resolved. This CDR3 region has 13 residues. Trimming pared 5 bases from V and 5 bases from J, leaving 12 bases between. CDR1 and CDR2 from the germline V gene are LNHDA and SQIVND (reference sequence). The CDR3 nucleotides read TGTGCCAGTAGTGCTCAACAAAGTACTGAAGCTTTCTTT. Amino acids: CASSAQQSTEAFF.

The chain has TRBV19 and TRBJ2-3; 8 positions match TRBD2. Germline CDR1 LNHDA, CDR2 SQIVND (reference sequence). J lost 6 bases, V lost 10 bases, and 15 bases had no gene match. CDR3 length: 15 residues. The CDR3 protein is CATSGLDVPMDTQYF. CDR3 coding DNA: TGTGCCACCTCGGGACTAGATGTCCCTATGGATACGCAGTATTTT.

This chain links TRBV9 with TRBJ2-5; 10 nucleotides line up with TRBD2. Germline CDR1 SGDLS, CDR2 YYNGEE. After removal of 3 bases from V and 10 bases from J, the junction contained 12 bases not matched to a gene. The CDR3 is 15 residues long. The CDR3, as DNA: TGTGCCAGCAGCGGACAAGCGGGAGGGTGGAGCGACCAGTACTTC. Translating gives CASSGQAGGWSDQYF.

This chain joins TRBV27 and TRBJ1-4; D possibly corresponds to TRBD1 (5 bases). Germline V lookup: CDR1 MNHEY, CDR2 SMNVEV (reference sequence). Between the trimmed V and J ends, which lost 5 bases and 0 bases, there was a span of 13 bases. The CDR3 has 16 residues. CDR3 nucleotides: TGTGCCAGCAGTCAGAGGGGTTACGCAACTAATGAAAAACTGTTTTTT. It codes for CASSQRGYATNEKLFF.

The rearrangement uses TRBV28 and TRBJ2-2, with TRBD2 matching over 8 bases. J was trimmed by 7 bases and V by 5 bases; bases with no gene match: 9. Germline CDR1 reads MDHEN; CDR2 reads SYDVKM. The length of the CDR3 is 15 residues. Written as DNA, the CDR3 is TGTGCCAGCAGTCCAGCGGGAGCCCAAAACGGGGAGCTGTTTTTT. Translation gives CASSPAGAQNGELFF.

The rearrangement uses TRBV9 and TRBJ2-3; D might be TRBD2 (5 bases). V was trimmed by 0 bases and J by 0 bases, leaving 8 bases between them. Germline CDR1 SGDLS, CDR2 YYNGEE. The CDR3 sequence is 15 residues long. The CDR3, as DNA: TGTGCCAGCAGCGTAGGAGGGTTCAGCACAGATACGCAGTATTTT. Its protein product is CASSVGGFSTDTQYF.

In the case of this clone: With a much larger clone just one base away, this may be a read error. The chain carries TRBV2 and TRBJ2-3, with TRBD1 identical over 8 bases. The CDR3 contains 11 residues. Germline CDR1 and CDR2: SNHLY and FYNNEI. With 7 bases clipped from V and 8 bases from J, the junction kept 2 bases outside the gene matches. This CDR3 is CASTQGATQYF. CDR3 DNA sequence: TGTGCCAGCACCCAGGGGGCTACGCAGTATTTT. Based on the CDR3 plus reference TRBV2 and TRBJ2-3, the full variable domain is EPEVTQTPSHQVTQMGQEVILRCVPISNHLYFYWYRQILGQKVEFLVSFYNNEISEKSEIFDDQFSVERPDGSNFTLKIRSTKLEDSAMYFCASTQGATQYFGPGTRLTVL.

The chain recombines TRBV5-1 with TRBJ1-4; D perhaps matches TRBD1 (6 bases). The CDR3 consists of 15 residues. The V gene's germline CDR1 is SGHRS and CDR2 YFSETQ. V lost 4 bases and J 8 bases, leaving 18 bases between the germline ends. CDR3 amino acids: CASSAAGTRGEKLFF. The CDR3, as DNA: TGCGCCAGCAGCGCCGCGGGGACGAGGGGGGAAAAACTGTTTTTT.